Listed below are T cell receptor beta chains from one sample, sequenced in a study of T cell changes during pregnancy in multiple sclerosis. Sequenced by immunoSEQ multiplex PCR; TCRdb stores in-frame clones only, minus some. The table records roughly 80,000 clones, about 91% of them present only once. The sample consisted of peripheral blood, taken before pregnancy. The receptors originated from a female donor with multiple sclerosis, enrolled in a pregnancy study. Each CDR3 is given with its conserved first and last residue. The order of the fields is V gene, CDR3 length, clone size, D gene, J gene, CDR3 DNA, CDR3 protein. The D gene is left open where the match is weak. Clone size is not always given. Where it is, it says once, few, many or a class for expanded clones.

TRBV11-3	12	-	-	TRBJ2-1	TGTGCCAGCAGCTCCGGCCGGGTTGAGCAGTTCTTC	CASSSGRVEQFF
TRBV2	13	once	-	TRBJ2-7	TGTGCCAGCAACATGCATCCCTCCTACGAGCAGTACTTC	CASNMHPSYEQYF
TRBV11-2	16	-	TRBD2	TRBJ2-1	TGTGCCAGCAGCTTAGGTCTAGCGGGGGGTCCAAATGAGCAGTTCTTC	CASSLGLAGGPNEQFF
TRBV11-1	16	-	TRBD2	TRBJ2-7	TGTGCCAGCAGCCCCGAGGGACTAGCGGGGCTTTACGAGCAGTACTTC	CASSPEGLAGLYEQYF
TRBV15	12	-	-	TRBJ1-2	TGTGCCACCAGGAACAGGGAGAATGGCTACACCTTC	CATRNRENGYTF
TRBV4-1	13	-	-	TRBJ1-5	TGCGCCAGCAGCCAAGATAACGGGCAGCCCCAGCATTTT	CASSQDNGQPQHF
TRBV6-7	17	once	TRBD1	TRBJ2-3	TGTGCCAGCAGTTACTCGGACGGACAGGGGGTGACGGATACGCAGTATTTT	CASSYSDGQGVTDTQYF
TRBV7-8	15	-	-	TRBJ2-1	TGTGCCAGCAGCTTAGGGTGGGGGGGCCTGTATGAGCAGTTCTTC	CASSLGWGGLYEQFF
TRBV7-6	14	once	-	TRBJ1-1	TGTGCCAGCAGCCCCGGGTGGGTGAACACTGAAGCTTTCTTT	CASSPGWVNTEAFF
TRBV7-4	14	once	TRBD1	TRBJ1-5	TGTGCCAGCAGCTCGGACAGGGGGCATCAGCCCCAGCATTTT	CASSSDRGHQPQHF
TRBV27	13	-	TRBD2	TRBJ2-5	TGTGCCAGCAGGCGGGGGGGCGCGGAGACCCAGTACTTC	CASRRGGAETQYF
TRBV25-1	14	-	TRBD1	TRBJ1-1	TGTGCCAGCAACGGACAGGCCGGGCACACTGAAGCTTTCTTT	CASNGQAGHTEAFF
TRBV29-1	14	-	-	TRBJ2-3	TGCAGCGTTGCCTCTTCCGTCCCCACAGATACGCAGTATTTT	CSVASSVPTDTQYF
TRBV11-3	16	-	TRBD1	TRBJ2-6	TGTGCCAGCAGCTCTACAGGGGGCGCTGGGGCCAACGTCCTGACTTTC	CASSSTGGAGANVLTF
TRBV10-3	12	-	TRBD1	TRBJ1-2	TGTGCCATCACGACAGGGGGAAATGGCTACACCTTC	CAITTGGNGYTF
TRBV6-6	11	-	-	TRBJ1-5	TGTGCCAGCCGGGGTGGTCAGCCCCAGCATTTT	CASRGGQPQHF
TRBV2	16	-	-	TRBJ1-1	TGTGCCAGCAGTGTTCTGCCGGACATACCGAACACTGAAGCTTTCTTT	CASSVLPDIPNTEAFF
TRBV11-3	14	-	-	TRBJ2-5	TGTGCCAGCAGCTTAGGGACTGGAGAAGAGACCCAGTACTTC	CASSLGTGEETQYF
TRBV5-6	14	-	-	TRBJ1-3	TGTGCCAGCAGCTTGGGGGGGCATGGAAACACCATATATTTT	CASSLGGHGNTIYF
TRBV6-1	14	-	TRBD1	TRBJ2-3	TGTGCCACCAAACGGGACAGTCTCACAGATACGCAGTATTTT	CATKRDSLTDTQYF
TRBV10-3	13	-	TRBD1	TRBJ1-2	TGTGCCATCCAAGGGGGCGGGAACTATGGCTACACCTTC	CAIQGGGNYGYTF
TRBV11-2	14	-	-	TRBJ2-1	TGTGCCAGCAGCGTGGACAGCTCCTACAATGAGCAGTTCTTC	CASSVDSSYNEQFF
TRBV11-3	14	-	-	TRBJ2-5	TGTGCCAGCAGCTTAGGGGGACTGGGAGAGACCCAGTACTTC	CASSLGGLGETQYF
TRBV13	13	-	-	TRBJ1-2	TGTGCCAGCAGCTTAGGGCGAGGGGGAAGATACACCTTC	CASSLGRGGRYTF
TRBV29-1	12	few	-	TRBJ1-1	TGCAGCGTTACACGACAGCGCACTGAAGCTTTCTTT	CSVTRQRTEAFF
TRBV4-1	18	-	-	TRBJ1-3	TGCGCCAGCAGCCAAGAAGTGGCCAGGGTGTCGTTTGGAAACACCATATATTTT	CASSQEVARVSFGNTIYF
TRBV19	17	-	-	TRBJ1-1	TGTGCCAGTAGTATACGTTCGGTGGCAGGAAGCTCCACTGAAGCTTTCTTT	CASSIRSVAGSSTEAFF
TRBV30	11	-	-	TRBJ2-1	TGTGCCTGGAGTGTCTTGAGGGAGCAGTTCTTC	CAWSVLREQFF
TRBV27	15	-	TRBD1	TRBJ2-7	TGTGCCAGCAGTTTCCTGGACAGGGGCCCCTACGAGCAGTACTTC	CASSFLDRGPYEQYF
TRBV18	13	few	-	TRBJ1-1	TGTGCCAGCTCACCAGGGCTGAACACTGAAGCTTTCTTT	CASSPGLNTEAFF
TRBV5-1	14	-	-	TRBJ1-1	TGCGCCAGCAGCATCGGGGGAGTTAACACTGAAGCTTTCTTT	CASSIGGVNTEAFF
TRBV13	13	-	-	TRBJ2-3	TGTGCCACTAAAACCCGCCTTACAGATACGCAGTATTTT	CATKTRLTDTQYF
TRBV5-4	15	-	TRBD2	TRBJ2-7	TGTGCCAGCAGCTTGGGCGTCGGGGGGGCATCCGAGCAGTACTTC	CASSLGVGGASEQYF
TRBV6-6	15	-	-	TRBJ1-2	TGTGCCAGCAGTCCAAACCGCGGGACGGACTATGGCTACACCTTC	CASSPNRGTDYGYTF
TRBV10-3	16	-	TRBD1	TRBJ1-1	TGTGCCATACAGGACAGGTTCGGAATCCCCATCCCTGAAGCTTTCTTT	CAIQDRFGIPIPEAFF
TRBV5-5	16	-	-	TRBJ1-6	TGTGCCAGCAGCTTGGAGTTGTGGACAGTCAATTCACCCCTCCACTTT	CASSLELWTVNSPLHF
TRBV6-1	14	-	TRBD1	TRBJ2-7	TGTGCCAGCAGACCGGGACAGGAGGTGGAAGAGCAGTACTTC	CASRPGQEVEEQYF
TRBV5-4	13	-	TRBD1	TRBJ2-1	TGTGCCAGCAGCGGGACAGATTACAATGAGCAGTTCTTC	CASSGTDYNEQFF
TRBV5-1	16	-	-	TRBJ2-3	TGCGCCAGCAGCCCGTATACTGGGGCGCGCACAGATACGCAGTATTTT	CASSPYTGARTDTQYF
TRBV5-1	15	-	TRBD1	TRBJ2-5	TGCGCCAGCAGCTTAGGGGGCCAGGCCAGGGAGACCCAGTACTTC	CASSLGGQARETQYF
TRBV19	15	-	TRBD1	TRBJ1-5	TGTGCCAGTAGTAACCGACAGGGGGCTGGGCAGCCCCAGCATTTT	CASSNRQGAGQPQHF
TRBV5-6	15	-	-	TRBJ1-6	TGTGCCAGCAGCCCCGCAGGGGCCCTTAATTCACCCCTCCACTTT	CASSPAGALNSPLHF
TRBV19	16	-	-	TRBJ1-2	TGTGCCAGTAGTCTAACGGACCTGGGAGTAAACTATGGCTACACCTTC	CASSLTDLGVNYGYTF
TRBV2	18	-	-	TRBJ1-4	TGTGCCAGCAACTCGCCGGGGGGGACCGTCTCGACTAATGAAAAACTGTTTTTT	CASNSPGGTVSTNEKLFF
TRBV15	15	-	-	TRBJ1-2	TGTGCCACCAGCAGCCGAAGACAGGACTCGTATGGCTACACCTTC	CATSSRRQDSYGYTF
TRBV30	14	once	-	TRBJ2-3	TGTGCCTCTTCAACCGGGTCCCCCACAGATACGCAGTATTTT	CASSTGSPTDTQYF
TRBV6-1	17	-	TRBD1	TRBJ1-6	TGTGCCAGCAGTGAGCCACCAGGGGGCGTAAGGAATTCACCCCTCCACTTT	CASSEPPGGVRNSPLHF
TRBV15	16	-	-	TRBJ1-2	TGTGCCACCAGCAGAGACCAGTTTATTTCTAACTATGGCTACACCTTC	CATSRDQFISNYGYTF